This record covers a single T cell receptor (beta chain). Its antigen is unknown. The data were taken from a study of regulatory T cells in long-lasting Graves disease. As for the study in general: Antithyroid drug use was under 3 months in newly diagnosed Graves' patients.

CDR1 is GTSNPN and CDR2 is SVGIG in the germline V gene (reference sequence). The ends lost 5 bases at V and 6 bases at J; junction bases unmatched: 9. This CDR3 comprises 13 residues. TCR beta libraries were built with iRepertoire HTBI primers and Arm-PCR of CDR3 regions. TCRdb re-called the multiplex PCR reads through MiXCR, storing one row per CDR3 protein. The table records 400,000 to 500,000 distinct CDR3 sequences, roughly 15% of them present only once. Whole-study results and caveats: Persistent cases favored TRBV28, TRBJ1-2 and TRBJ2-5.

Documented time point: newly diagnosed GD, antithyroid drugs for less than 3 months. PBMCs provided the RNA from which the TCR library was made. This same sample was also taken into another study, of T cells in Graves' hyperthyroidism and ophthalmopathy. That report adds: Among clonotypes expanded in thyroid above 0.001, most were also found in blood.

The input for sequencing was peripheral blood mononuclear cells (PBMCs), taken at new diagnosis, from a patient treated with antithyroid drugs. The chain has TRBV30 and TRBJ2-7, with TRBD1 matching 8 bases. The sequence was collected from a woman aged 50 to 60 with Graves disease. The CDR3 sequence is CAWGQGDYGEQYF. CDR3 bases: TGTGCCTGGGGACAGGGTGATTATGGCGAGCAGTACTTC. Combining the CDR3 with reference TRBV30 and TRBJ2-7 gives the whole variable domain SQTIHQWPATLVQPVGSPLSLECTVEGTSNPNLYWYRQAAGRGLQLLFYSVGIGQISSEVPQNLSASRPQDRQFILSSKKLLLSDSGFYLCAWGQGDYGEQYFGPGTRLTVT.